This TCR beta chain was sequenced in a study of cytomegalovirus exposure and HLA in healthy donors. 13 Jbeta primers and 60 Vbeta primers were used for the PCR. Clones were read by immunoSEQ multiplex PCR, and TCRdb kept only the in-frame ones, dropping some. The sample yields approximately 110,000 clones, roughly 82% seen once. With respect to this clone: As yet, its antigen is unknown.

This CDR3 is 16 amino acids long. Germline assignment: CDR1 MGHRA and CDR2 YSYEKL. Unmatched junction bases numbered 12, after V lost 4 bases and J lost 6 bases. Whole-study findings and limits: TCR beta V segments were, for the most part, productive about 87% or about 30% of the time in an earlier analysis. Later work associated more than 15,000 TCR beta sequences with HLA alleles at 0.05 false discovery rate.

This TCR was sampled from a woman aged 40 to 55 in good health and CMV-seropositive. Sequenced material: PBMCs. The J gene is TRBJ1-2, the V gene TRBV4-1; TRBD1 matches at 9 bases. The CDR3, as DNA: TGCGCCAGCAGCCTTCTAGCACCGGGACAGGGCAATGGCTACACCTTC. Its translation: CASSLLAPGQGNGYTF.